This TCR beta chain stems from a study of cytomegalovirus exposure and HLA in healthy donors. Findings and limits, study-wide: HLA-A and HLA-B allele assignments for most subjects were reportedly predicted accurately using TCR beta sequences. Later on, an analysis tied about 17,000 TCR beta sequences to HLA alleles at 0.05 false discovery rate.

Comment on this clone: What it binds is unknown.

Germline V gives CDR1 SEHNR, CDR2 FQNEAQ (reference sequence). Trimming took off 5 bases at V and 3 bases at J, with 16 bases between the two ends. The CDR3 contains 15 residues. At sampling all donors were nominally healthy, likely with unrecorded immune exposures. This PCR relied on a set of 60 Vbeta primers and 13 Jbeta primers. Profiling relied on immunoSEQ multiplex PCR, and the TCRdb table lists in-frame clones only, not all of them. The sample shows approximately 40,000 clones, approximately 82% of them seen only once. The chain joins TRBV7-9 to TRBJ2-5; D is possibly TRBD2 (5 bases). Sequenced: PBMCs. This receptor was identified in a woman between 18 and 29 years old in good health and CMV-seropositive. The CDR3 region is CASSQLGYGEETQYF. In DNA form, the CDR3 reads TGTGCCAGCAGCCAACTAGGTTACGGGGAAGAGACCCAGTACTTC.